This paragraph covers one T cell receptor beta chain sequence. Its antigen is currently unknown. In the PCR, 60 Vbeta and 13 Jbeta primers were used. The data were produced by immunoSEQ multiplex PCR, yet TCRdb's version contains in-frame clones alone and is incomplete. This table has 99,000 or so clones, under 85% appearing once. This record belongs to a study of cytomegalovirus exposure and HLA in healthy donors. Study results and limitations: As a later analysis revealed, the rate of TCR association differed by HLA locus, with DRB1 most and HLA-C fewest.

V was clipped by 3 bases and J by 3 bases, with 8 bases between them. Germline V CDR1 and CDR2: MNHEY, SMNVEV (reference sequence). The CDR3 runs to 14 residues. The chain joins TRBV27 to TRBJ2-2, with a possible D match to TRBD1 (6 bases). Sequencing was done on a sample of PBMCs. This TCR was recovered from a middle-aged man in good health and CMV-seronegative. CDR3 amino acids: CASSLGADTGELFF. The DNA of the CDR3 is TGTGCCAGCAGTTTGGGGGCTGACACCGGGGAGCTGTTTTTT.